The 24 T cell receptor beta chains listed next were all sequenced from one sample in a study of blood T cell repertoires in COVID-19. TCRdb's copy holds only in-frame clones and misses some; the assay was immunoSEQ multiplex PCR. The repertoire holds 200,000 to 250,000 clones, with 90% to 95% as singletons. The sequencing input was peripheral blood. Receptor source: a man in his 60s with COVID-19, enrolled during active disease.

For the CDR3, the DNA is TGTGCCAGCAGCTTATTCCAGTTTAACACTGAAGCTTTCTTT. Translating it yields CASSLFQFNTEAFF. The chain is built from TRBV7-2 and TRBJ1-1; D unclear. Per germline, CDR1 SGHTA and CDR2 FQGNSA. Deletions cut 2 bases from V and 2 bases from J, with 9 bases between. This CDR3 is 14 amino acids long. The complete variable domain, with remaining parts taken from reference TRBV7-2 and TRBJ1-1, reads GAGVSQSPSNKVTEKGKDVELRCDPISGHTALYWYRQSLGQGLEFLIYFQGNSAPDKSGLPSDRFSAERTGGSVSTLTIQRTQQEDSAVYLCASSLFQFNTEAFFGQGTRLTVV.

This sequence joins TRBV2 and TRBJ2-1; maybe TRBD2 (6 bases). Between the trimmed V and J ends, which lost 7 bases and 3 bases, there was a span of 16 bases. Germline V gene lookup returns CDR1 SNHLY and CDR2 FYNNEI. CDR3 length equals 15 residues. CDR3 nucleotide sequence: TGTGCCAGCACCGATGGCGGCGGGATCTACAATGAGCAGTTCTTC. Translation: CASTDGGGIYNEQFF.

The V gene is TRBV5-5, the J gene TRBJ2-7, with TRBD2 matching over 11 bases. From germline, CDR1 is SGHKS and CDR2 YYEKEE (reference sequence). The CDR3 loop spans 17 amino acids. V gave up 6 bases and J gave up 7 bases; unmatched junction bases: 18. The CDR3 sequence is CASTIVGSTSGIKEQYF. Written as DNA, the CDR3 is TGTGCCAGCACCATTGTGGGGTCGACTAGCGGGATTAAAGAGCAGTACTTC.

The chain employs TRBV2 and TRBJ1-1, with a weak D call TRBD1 (5 bases). The length of the CDR3 is 11 residues. The V and J ends lost 4 bases and 11 bases respectively, with 11 bases between them. Per the germline V gene, CDR1 is SNHLY and CDR2 is FYNNEI. Here the CDR3 reads CASSATGRAFF. The CDR3 bases are TGTGCCAGCAGTGCAACAGGAAGGGCTTTCTTT.

V is TRBV30 and J is TRBJ1-5; the D is unclear. The CDR3 spans 13 residues. CDR1 is GTSNPN, CDR2 SVGIG, per germline (reference sequence). V lost 1 base, J lost 3 bases, and 7 bases lay in between. CDR3 DNA sequence: TGTGCCTGGAGTGCAGGCCTCAATCAGCCCCAGCATTTT. Protein: CAWSAGLNQPQHF.

The CDR3 loop is CASSSHSTGGYTGELFF. CDR3 coding DNA: TGCGCCAGCAGCTCGCATTCCACAGGGGGCTATACCGGGGAGCTGTTTTTT. This rearrangement joins TRBV5-1 to TRBJ2-2; 9 nucleotides match TRBD1. This CDR3 spans 17 amino acids. Losses at the gene ends were 3 bases for V and 5 bases for J; bases not matched to a gene: 11. Per germline, CDR1 SGHRS and CDR2 YFSETQ.

This rearrangement joins TRBV7-2 to TRBJ2-7; possibly TRBD2 for D (7 bases). This CDR3 is 14 amino acids long. Germline CDR1 reads SGHTA; CDR2 reads FQGNSA. The V and J ends lost 4 bases and 1 base respectively, with 11 bases between them. CDR3 in DNA: TGTGCCAGCAGCTACAGGGAGGGATCCTACGAGCAGTACTTC. This encodes CASSYREGSYEQYF.

This clone has a single count. The chain has TRBV5-8 and TRBJ2-1, with 8 bases aligning to TRBD2. The germline CDR1 and CDR2 sequences are SGHTS and YDEGEE. The CDR3 is made up of 18 amino acids. Germline trimming cut 4 bases from V and 5 bases from J; bases unmatched to any gene: 17. The CDR3, as DNA: TGTGCCAGCAGCGGACGACCTTGGAATAGCGGGGTTAACAATGAGCAGTTCTTC. Its protein product is CASSGRPWNSGVNNEQFF.

The chain combines TRBV7-6 with TRBJ1-4, with D perhaps TRBD1 (5 bases). Between the trimmed V and J ends, which lost 2 bases and 6 bases, there was a span of 13 bases. The CDR3 runs 15 residues. CDR1 is SGHVS and CDR2 is FNYEAQ in the germline V gene. The CDR3 region is CASSLQGGLYEKLFF. CDR3 bases: TGTGCCAGCAGCTTACAGGGCGGCCTTTATGAAAAACTGTTTTTT.

The V and J genes are TRBV3-1 (or the pseudogene TRBV3-2) and TRBJ2-7; 7 bases are shared with TRBD1. The CDR3 has 15 residues. Trimming cost V 1 base and J 9 bases; bases outside gene matches: 12. Per the germline V gene, CDR1 is LGHDT and CDR2 is YNNKEL (reference sequence). The CDR3 coding sequence is TGTGCCAGCAGCCAAGGGCAGGGGGTCATATGGTGGCAGTACTTC. Translated: CASSQGQGVIWWQYF.

This rearrangement joins TRBV11-2 to TRBJ1-2, with D unclear. The CDR3 is made up of 14 amino acids. Trimming left V 5 bases short and J 5 bases short, with 15 bases between. Per germline, CDR1 SGHAT and CDR2 FQNNGV. The CDR3 here is CASSEGGGQYGYTF. CDR3 DNA: TGTGCCAGCAGCGAAGGAGGTGGGCAGTATGGCTACACCTTC.

The chain is built from TRBV19 and TRBJ2-1, with 14 nucleotides matching TRBD2. The CDR3 extends over 16 amino acids. Germline V gene sequence: CDR1 LNHDA, CDR2 SQIVND (reference sequence). The ends lost 0 bases at V and 7 bases at J; junction bases unmatched: 2. DNA of the CDR3: TGTGCCAGTAGTATAGAGACTAGCGGGAGGGCTAATGAGCAGTTCTTC. Translated: CASSIETSGRANEQFF.

This clone was counted once. The chain recombines TRBV5-1 with TRBJ2-3; 11 bases are shared with TRBD2. In germline, CDR1 is SGHRS, CDR2 YFSETQ. CDR3 length: 16 amino acids. Trimming cost V 4 bases and J 3 bases; bases outside gene matches: 7. CDR3 nucleotides: TGCGCCAGCAGCCCACCGACTAGCGGGACAACAGATACGCAGTATTTT. Encoded protein: CASSPPTSGTTDTQYF.

The chain links TRBV19 to TRBJ2-5; 8 positions match TRBD1. The CDR3 length is 16 residues. Per germline, CDR1 LNHDA and CDR2 SQIVND (reference sequence). V was clipped by 6 bases and J by 3 bases; unmatched bases: 12. The CDR3 bases are TGTGCCAGTAGCGGACCGGGACAGGTTTTGAAAGAGACCCAGTACTTC. The encoded protein is CASSGPGQVLKETQYF.

The chain carries TRBV2 and TRBJ1-1; 8 bases map to TRBD1. The CDR3 is 15 amino acids. V dropped 3 bases and J dropped 1; count of bases not matched to a gene: 4. Germline CDR1 SNHLY, CDR2 FYNNEI. This chain's CDR3 is CASSDRDRWNTEAFF. Here the CDR3 DNA reads TGTGCCAGCAGTGACCGGGACAGGTGGAACACTGAAGCTTTCTTT. Variable domain in full (rest from reference TRBV2 and TRBJ1-1): EPEVTQTPSHQVTQMGQEVILRCVPISNHLYFYWYRQILGQKVEFLVSFYNNEISEKSEIFDDQFSVERPDGSNFTLKIRSTKLEDSAMYFCASSDRDRWNTEAFFGQGTRLTVV.

The chain links TRBV7-2 to TRBJ2-1; tentative D call: TRBD2 (5 bases). Germline CDR1 is SGHTA and CDR2 is FQGNSA. V was clipped by 5 bases and J by 10 bases, with 9 bases between them. The CDR3 has 11 amino acids. The CDR3 region has the DNA TGTGCCAGCAGCCGAACTAGAGAGCAGTTCTTC. Translation: CASSRTREQFF.

This clone came up once. The CDR3 region has the DNA TGTGCCAGCAGCTTAGCTTCTCCGGGACTAGTAAAAATCTACGAGCAGTACTTC. Translated, it gives CASSLASPGLVKIYEQYF. The chain has TRBV7-9 and TRBJ2-7, with 8 bases aligning to TRBD2. The germline V gene encodes CDR1 SEHNR and CDR2 FQNEAQ (reference sequence). This CDR3 contains 18 residues. V lost 0 bases to trimming and J lost 3 bases; unmatched junction nucleotides: 13. The variable domain in full, completed from reference TRBV7-9 and TRBJ2-7, reads DTGVSQNPRHKITKRGQNVTFRCDPISEHNRLYWYRQTLGQGPEFLTYFQNEAQLEKSRLLSDRFSAERPKGSFSTLEIQRTEQGDSAMYLCASSLASPGLVKIYEQYFGPGTRLTVT.

The gene calls are TRBV25-1 and TRBJ1-4, with 7 positions matching TRBD1. The CDR3 contains 15 residues. V was pared by 5 bases and J by 4 bases, with 7 bases of the junction left unmatched. Germline assignment: CDR1 MGHDK and CDR2 SYGVNS. The CDR3 loop reads CASSTTGKYNEKLFF. CDR3 DNA: TGTGCCAGCAGTACGACAGGGAAGTATAATGAAAAACTGTTTTTT.

The chain couples TRBV3-1 (or the pseudogene TRBV3-2) to TRBJ2-3, with unresolved D. The germline V and J ends were trimmed by 7 bases and 2 bases, with 16 bases remaining between them. The CDR3 consists of 15 residues. CDR1 is LGHDT, CDR2 YNNKEL, per germline (reference sequence). The CDR3 spells CASTPARVNTDTQYF. The CDR3 nucleotides read TGTGCCAGCACCCCCGCTAGAGTGAACACAGATACGCAGTATTTT.

J is TRBJ1-4 and V is TRBV19; 9 bases are shared with TRBD1. The V gene's germline CDR1 is LNHDA and CDR2 SQIVND (reference sequence). The CDR3 has 15 amino acids. V was clipped by 3 bases and J by 8 bases; unmatched bases: 7. CDR3 nucleotides: TGTGCCAGTAGTATCCCTCGGACAGGGGAAGAAAAACTGTTTTTT. Encoded protein: CASSIPRTGEEKLFF.

The chain uses TRBV14 and TRBJ2-1; D call uncertain. V was trimmed by 2 bases and J by 6 bases, leaving 5 bases between them. The CDR3 sequence is 12 residues long. In germline, CDR1 is SGHDN, CDR2 FVKESK. The CDR3: CASSQTFNEQFF. The DNA of the CDR3 is TGTGCCAGCAGCCAAACTTTCAATGAGCAGTTCTTC.

The CDR3 DNA follows: TGTGCCTGCGGGACAGACAATAATTCACCCCTCCACTTT. Protein product: CACGTDNNSPLHF. The rearrangement links TRBV21-1 to TRBJ1-6; the DNA was not used to check the table's D call, TRBD1. TRBV21-1 has pseudogene status. This CDR3 is 13 amino acids long.

V is TRBV5-5 and J is TRBJ1-5, with 7 bases identical to TRBD1. The germline V gene has CDR1 SGHKS and CDR2 YYEKEE (reference sequence). The ends lost 2 bases at V and 2 bases at J; junction bases unmatched: 7. The CDR3 totals 16 residues. The CDR3 protein is CASSFADRVGNQPQHF. For the CDR3, the DNA is TGTGCCAGCAGCTTCGCAGACAGGGTTGGCAATCAGCCCCAGCATTTT.

The chain combines TRBV14 with TRBJ1-2, with 7 bases matching TRBD1. CDR3 size: 14 residues. V was pared by 4 bases and J by 0 bases, with 2 bases of the junction left unmatched. Per the germline V gene, CDR1 is SGHDN and CDR2 is FVKESK. The CDR3, as DNA: TGTGCCAGCAGCCCAGGGGGTTCTAACTATGGCTACACCTTC. This encodes CASSPGGSNYGYTF.